The 6 T cell receptor beta chains presented below share a single source sample, sequenced in a study of blood T cell repertoires in COVID-19. The assay was immunoSEQ multiplex PCR, and TCRdb's table has in-frame clones only and misses some. There are around 260,000 clones in the sample; nearly 90% occur only once, and about 0.65% lies in the top ten. Sequenced material: peripheral blood. The receptors were gathered from a human donor in a cohort sampled during active COVID-19.

Comment on this clone: A junction end diverges from the germline sequence, so it may reflect a read error. Other nucleotide sequences in the sample specify the same CDR3. This chain uses TRBV7-2 with TRBJ2-7; D not resolved. Per germline, CDR1 SGHTA and CDR2 FQGNSA. The CDR3 is 14 amino acids. Here the CDR3 DNA reads TGTGCCAGCAGCTTAAGCCGAAGCTCCTACGAACAGTACTTC. It codes for CASSLSRSSYEQYF.

The chain uses TRBV3-1 (or the pseudogene TRBV3-2) and TRBJ2-4, with D unresolved. The CDR3 extends over 12 amino acids. Trimming shortened V by 3 bases and J by 9 bases, and 9 bases separated the two germline ends. Looked up from germline, CDR1 is LGHDT and CDR2 is YNNKEL (reference sequence). CDR3 bases: TGTGCCAGCAGCCACCTAGTAGTCATTCAGTACTTC. Amino acid sequence: CASSHLVVIQYF.

The rearrangement uses TRBV18 and TRBJ1-2; 9 bases align to TRBD1. The CDR3 extends over 14 amino acids. Germline V gene sequence: CDR1 KGHSH, CDR2 LQKENI. The J segment lost 3 bases and the V segment lost 4 bases, leaving 3 bases of the junction unmatched. The CDR3 spells CASSQDRGDYGYTF. CDR3 sequence (DNA): TGTGCCAGCTCACAGGACAGGGGCGACTATGGCTACACCTTC.

The CDR3: CSVSGSFEETQYF. CDR3 nucleotides: TGCAGCGTTAGCGGGAGTTTTGAAGAGACCCAGTACTTC. The rearrangement joins TRBV29-1 to TRBJ2-5, with 8 bases lining up with TRBD2. The J segment lost 3 bases and the V segment lost 5 bases, leaving 5 bases of the junction unmatched. Germline loops: CDR1 SQVTM, CDR2 ANQGSEA. The CDR3 consists of 13 residues.

The chain employs TRBV3-1 (or the pseudogene TRBV3-2) and TRBJ2-7; perhaps TRBD2 as D (6 bases). The CDR3 is made up of 18 amino acids. Germline CDR1 and CDR2: LGHDT and YNNKEL (reference sequence). With 2 bases removed from V and 3 bases from J, the gap between germline ends came to 23 bases. CDR3 residues: CASSQSLDVGGGYYEQYF. DNA for the CDR3: TGTGCCAGCAGCCAAAGCCTGGATGTTGGGGGAGGTTACTACGAGCAGTACTTC.

The genes are TRBV7-2 and TRBJ1-2; D gene ambiguous. The CDR3 spans 15 residues. Germline assignment: CDR1 SGHTA and CDR2 FQGNSA. The ends were cut back, 1 base at V and 4 bases at J, with 13 bases in the middle. The DNA of the CDR3 is TGTGCCAGCAGCTTAGAGAGGAACTCTTTCTATGGCTACACCTTC. Amino acid sequence: CASSLERNSFYGYTF. The whole variable domain, remainder taken from reference TRBV7-2 and TRBJ1-2, is GAGVSQSPSNKVTEKGKDVELRCDPISGHTALYWYRQSLGQGLEFLIYFQGNSAPDKSGLPSDRFSAERTGGSVSTLTIQRTQQEDSAVYLCASSLERNSFYGYTFGSGTRLTVV.